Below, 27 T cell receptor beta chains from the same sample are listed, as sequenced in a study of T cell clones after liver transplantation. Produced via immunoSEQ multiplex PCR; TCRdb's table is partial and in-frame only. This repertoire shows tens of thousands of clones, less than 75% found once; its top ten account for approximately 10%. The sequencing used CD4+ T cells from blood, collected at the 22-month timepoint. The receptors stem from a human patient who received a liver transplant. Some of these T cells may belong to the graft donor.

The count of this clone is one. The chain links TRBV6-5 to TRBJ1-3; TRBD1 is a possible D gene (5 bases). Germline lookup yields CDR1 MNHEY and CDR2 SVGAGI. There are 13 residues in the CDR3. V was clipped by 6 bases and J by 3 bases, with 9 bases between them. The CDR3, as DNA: TGTGCCAGCAGCAGACAGAGTGGAAACACCATATATTTT. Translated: CASSRQSGNTIYF.

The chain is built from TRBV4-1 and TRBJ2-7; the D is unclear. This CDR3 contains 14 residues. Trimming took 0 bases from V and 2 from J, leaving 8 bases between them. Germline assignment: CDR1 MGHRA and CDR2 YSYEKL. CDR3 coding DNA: TGCGCCAGCAGCCAAGATTCCAGACCCTACGAGCAGTACTTC. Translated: CASSQDSRPYEQYF.

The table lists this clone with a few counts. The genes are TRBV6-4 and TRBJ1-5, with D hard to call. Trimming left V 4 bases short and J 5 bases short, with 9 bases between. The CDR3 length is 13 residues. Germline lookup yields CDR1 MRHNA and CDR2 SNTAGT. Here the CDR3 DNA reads TGTGCCAGCAGTGCCCAGGCTGATCAGCCCCAGCATTTT. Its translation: CASSAQADQPQHF.

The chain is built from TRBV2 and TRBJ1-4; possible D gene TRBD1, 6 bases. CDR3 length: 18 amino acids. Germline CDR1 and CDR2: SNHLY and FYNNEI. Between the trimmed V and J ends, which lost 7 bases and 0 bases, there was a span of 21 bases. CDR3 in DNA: TGTGCCAGCACGACGGCGGAAAACAGGGCCGCAACTAATGAAAAACTGTTTTTT. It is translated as CASTTAENRAATNEKLFF.

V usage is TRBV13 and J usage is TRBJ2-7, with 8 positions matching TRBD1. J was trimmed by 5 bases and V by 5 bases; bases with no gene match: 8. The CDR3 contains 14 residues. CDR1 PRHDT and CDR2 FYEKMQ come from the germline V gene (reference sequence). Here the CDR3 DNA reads TGTGCCAGCAGCGGGACGGACAGGGCACACGAGCAGTACTTC. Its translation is CASSGTDRAHEQYF.

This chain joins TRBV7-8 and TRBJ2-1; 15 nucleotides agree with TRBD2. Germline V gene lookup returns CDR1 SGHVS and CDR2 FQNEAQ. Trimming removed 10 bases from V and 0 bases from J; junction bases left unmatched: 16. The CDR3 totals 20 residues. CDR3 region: CATRARTGTSGGSSYNEQFF. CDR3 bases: TGTGCCACCAGGGCGAGGACCGGGACTAGCGGGGGGAGCTCCTACAATGAGCAGTTCTTC. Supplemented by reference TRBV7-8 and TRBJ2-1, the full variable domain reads GAGVSQSPRYKVAKRGQDVALRCDPISGHVSLFWYQQALGQGPEFLTYFQNEAQLDKSGLPSDRFFAERPEGSVSTLKIQRTQQEDSAVYLCATRARTGTSGGSSYNEQFFGPGTRLTVL.

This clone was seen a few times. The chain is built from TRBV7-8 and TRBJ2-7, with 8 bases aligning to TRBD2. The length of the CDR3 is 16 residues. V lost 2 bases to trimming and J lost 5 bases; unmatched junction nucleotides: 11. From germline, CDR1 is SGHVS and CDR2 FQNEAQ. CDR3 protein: CASSLYLAGRLDEQYF. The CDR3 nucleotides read TGTGCCAGCAGCTTATATTTAGCGGGGAGGCTCGACGAGCAGTACTTC.

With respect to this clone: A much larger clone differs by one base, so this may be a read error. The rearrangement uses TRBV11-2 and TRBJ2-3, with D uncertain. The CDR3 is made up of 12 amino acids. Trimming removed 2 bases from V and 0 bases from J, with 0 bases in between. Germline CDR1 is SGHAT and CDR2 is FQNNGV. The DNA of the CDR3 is TGTGCCAGCAGCTTAAGCACAGATACGCAGTATTTT. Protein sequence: CASSLSTDTQYF. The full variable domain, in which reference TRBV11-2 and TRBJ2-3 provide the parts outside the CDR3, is EAGVAQSPRYKIIEKRQSVAFWCNPISGHATLYWYQQILGQGPKLLIQFQNNGVVDDSQLPKDRFSAERLKGVDSTLKIQPAKLEDSAVYLCASSLSTDTQYFGPGTRLTVL.

The CDR3 loop reads CASSLGTFSVAYEQYF. CDR3 nucleotide sequence: TGTGCCAGCAGCTTGGGTACTTTCTCAGTAGCCTACGAGCAGTACTTC. V is TRBV5-8 and J is TRBJ2-7; unclear D gene. This CDR3 has 16 amino acids. Between the trimmed V and J ends, which lost 0 bases and 2 bases, there was a span of 15 bases. Germline CDR1 is SGHTS and CDR2 is YDEGEE.

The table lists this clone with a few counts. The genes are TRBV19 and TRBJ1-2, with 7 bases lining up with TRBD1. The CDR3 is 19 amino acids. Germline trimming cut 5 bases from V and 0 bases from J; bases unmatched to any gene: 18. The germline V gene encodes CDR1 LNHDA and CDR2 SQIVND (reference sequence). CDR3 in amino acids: CASSGRGIGTANANYGYTF. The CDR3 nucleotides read TGTGCCAGTAGTGGGAGGGGTATCGGGACAGCAAATGCTAACTATGGCTACACCTTC.

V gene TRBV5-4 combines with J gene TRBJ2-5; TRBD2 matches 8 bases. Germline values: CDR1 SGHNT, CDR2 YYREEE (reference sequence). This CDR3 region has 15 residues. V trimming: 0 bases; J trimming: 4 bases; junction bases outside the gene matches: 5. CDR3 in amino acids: CASSLAGTSLETQYF. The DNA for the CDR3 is TGTGCCAGCAGCTTGGCCGGGACTAGTTTAGAGACCCAGTACTTC.

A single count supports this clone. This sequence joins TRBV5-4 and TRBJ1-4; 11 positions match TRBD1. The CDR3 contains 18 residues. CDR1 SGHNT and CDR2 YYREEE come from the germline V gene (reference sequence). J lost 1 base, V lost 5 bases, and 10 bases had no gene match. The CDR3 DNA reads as TGTGCCAGCAGTGCGGGACAGGGGGTTGTAGGAACTAATGAAAAACTGTTTTTT. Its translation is CASSAGQGVVGTNEKLFF.

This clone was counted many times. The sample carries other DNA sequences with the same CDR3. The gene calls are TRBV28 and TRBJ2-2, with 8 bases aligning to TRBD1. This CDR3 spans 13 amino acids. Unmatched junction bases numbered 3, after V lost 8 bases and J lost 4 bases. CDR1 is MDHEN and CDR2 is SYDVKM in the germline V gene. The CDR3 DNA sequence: TGTGCCAGCCTAACAGGGGGCACCGGGGAGCTGTTTTTT. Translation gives CASLTGGTGELFF.

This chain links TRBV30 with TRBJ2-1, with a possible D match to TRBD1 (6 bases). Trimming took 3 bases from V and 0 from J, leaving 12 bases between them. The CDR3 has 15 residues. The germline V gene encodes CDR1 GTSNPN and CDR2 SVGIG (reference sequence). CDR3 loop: CAWRVGQSSYNEQFF. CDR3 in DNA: TGTGCCTGGAGGGTAGGACAGAGCTCCTACAATGAGCAGTTCTTC.

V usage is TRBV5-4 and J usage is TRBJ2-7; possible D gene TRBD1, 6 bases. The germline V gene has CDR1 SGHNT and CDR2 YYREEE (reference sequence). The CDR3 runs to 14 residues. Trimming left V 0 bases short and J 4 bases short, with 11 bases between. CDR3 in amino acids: CASSLDNRAYEQYF. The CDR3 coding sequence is TGTGCCAGCAGCTTGGATAACAGGGCGTACGAGCAGTACTTC.

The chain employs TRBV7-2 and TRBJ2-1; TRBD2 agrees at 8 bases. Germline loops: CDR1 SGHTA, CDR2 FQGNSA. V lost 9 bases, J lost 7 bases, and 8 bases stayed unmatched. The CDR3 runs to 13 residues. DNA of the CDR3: TGTGCCAGTATGTTCCAGCGGGGGAATGAGCAGTTCTTC. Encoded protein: CASMFQRGNEQFF.

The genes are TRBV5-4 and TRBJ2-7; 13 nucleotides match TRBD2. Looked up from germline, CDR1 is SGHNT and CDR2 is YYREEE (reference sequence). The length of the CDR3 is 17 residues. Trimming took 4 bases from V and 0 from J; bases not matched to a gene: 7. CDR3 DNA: TGTGCCAGCAGCGATGGGACTAGCGGGGTCCGCTCCTACGAGCAGTACTTC. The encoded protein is CASSDGTSGVRSYEQYF.

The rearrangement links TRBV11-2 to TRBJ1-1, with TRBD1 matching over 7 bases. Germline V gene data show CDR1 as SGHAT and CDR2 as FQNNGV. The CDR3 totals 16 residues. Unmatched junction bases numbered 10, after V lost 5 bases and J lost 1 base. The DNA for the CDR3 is TGTGCCAGCAGCCACAGGGGAGTATCCTCGAACACTGAAGCTTTCTTT. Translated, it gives CASSHRGVSSNTEAFF.

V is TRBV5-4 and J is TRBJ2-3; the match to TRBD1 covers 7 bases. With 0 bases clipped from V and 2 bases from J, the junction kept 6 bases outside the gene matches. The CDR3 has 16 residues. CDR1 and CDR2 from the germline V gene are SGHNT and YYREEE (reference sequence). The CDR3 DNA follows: TGTGCCAGCAGCTTGGGGGGACAGCATTACACAGATACGCAGTATTTT. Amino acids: CASSLGGQHYTDTQYF.

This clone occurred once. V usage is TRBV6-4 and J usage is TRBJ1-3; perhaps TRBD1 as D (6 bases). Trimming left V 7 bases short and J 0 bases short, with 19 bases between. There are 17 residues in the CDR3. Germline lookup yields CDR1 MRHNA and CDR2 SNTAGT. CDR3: CASIPRQARYSGNTIYF. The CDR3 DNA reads TGTGCCAGCATTCCCAGACAGGCGAGATACTCTGGAAACACCATATATTTT.

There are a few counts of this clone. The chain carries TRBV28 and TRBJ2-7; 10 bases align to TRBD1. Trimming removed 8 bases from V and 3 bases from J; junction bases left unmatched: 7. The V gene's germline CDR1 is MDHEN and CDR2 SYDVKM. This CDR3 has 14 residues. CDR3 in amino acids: CASRIGQGVYEQYF. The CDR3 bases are TGTGCCAGCCGCATAGGACAGGGGGTCTACGAGCAGTACTTC. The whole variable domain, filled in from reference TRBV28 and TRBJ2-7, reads DVKVTQSSRYLVKRTGEKVFLECVQDMDHENMFWYRQDPGLGLRLIYFSYDVKMKEKGDIPEGYSVSREKKERFSLILESASTNQTSMYLCASRIGQGVYEQYFGPGTRLTVT.

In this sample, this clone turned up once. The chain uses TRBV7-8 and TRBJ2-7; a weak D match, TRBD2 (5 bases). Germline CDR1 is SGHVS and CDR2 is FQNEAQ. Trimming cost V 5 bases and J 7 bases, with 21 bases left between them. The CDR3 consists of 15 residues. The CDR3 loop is CASSPNRAGVVEQYF. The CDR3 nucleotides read TGTGCCAGCAGCCCAAACCGGGCCGGGGTTGTTGAGCAGTACTTC.

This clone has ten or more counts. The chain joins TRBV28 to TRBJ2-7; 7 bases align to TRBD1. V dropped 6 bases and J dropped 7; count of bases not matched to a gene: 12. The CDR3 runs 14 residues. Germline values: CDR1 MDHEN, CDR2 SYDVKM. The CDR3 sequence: CASRPSGGRREQYF. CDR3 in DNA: TGTGCCAGCAGACCCTCAGGGGGACGAAGGGAGCAGTACTTC. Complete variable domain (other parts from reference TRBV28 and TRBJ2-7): DVKVTQSSRYLVKRTGEKVFLECVQDMDHENMFWYRQDPGLGLRLIYFSYDVKMKEKGDIPEGYSVSREKKERFSLILESASTNQTSMYLCASRPSGGRREQYFGPGTRLTVT.

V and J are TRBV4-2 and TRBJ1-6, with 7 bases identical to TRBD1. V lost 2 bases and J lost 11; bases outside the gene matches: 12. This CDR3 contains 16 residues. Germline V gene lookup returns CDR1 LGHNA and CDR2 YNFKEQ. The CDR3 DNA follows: TGTGCCAGCAGCCAATCCGGGACAGACGGTGGGACACCCCTCCACTTT. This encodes CASSQSGTDGGTPLHF.

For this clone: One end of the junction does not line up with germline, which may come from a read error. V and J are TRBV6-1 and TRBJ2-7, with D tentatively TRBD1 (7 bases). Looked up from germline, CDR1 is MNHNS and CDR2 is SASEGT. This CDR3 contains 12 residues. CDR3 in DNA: TGTGCCAGCAGTAGCCTGACAGGGACTCGGAGCTTC. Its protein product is CASSSLTGTRSF.

The CDR3 loop is CASSPGGSYGYTF. The CDR3 DNA reads TGTGCCAGCAGCCCGGGGGGGAGCTATGGCTACACCTTC. The genes are TRBV6-1 and TRBJ1-2; weak D call: TRBD1 (5 bases). Trimming removed 6 bases at V and 4 bases at J, with 12 bases between. The CDR3 runs 13 residues. CDR1 and CDR2 from the germline V gene are MNHNS and SASEGT.

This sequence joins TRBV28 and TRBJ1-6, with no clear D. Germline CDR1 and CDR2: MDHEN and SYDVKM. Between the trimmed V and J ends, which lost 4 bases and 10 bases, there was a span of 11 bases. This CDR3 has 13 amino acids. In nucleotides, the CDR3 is TGTGCCAGCAGTTCCGCCTGGGTCTCACCCCTCCACTTT. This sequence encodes CASSSAWVSPLHF.